The clone carrying this TCR beta chain was observed a few times. The data were obtained in a study of blood T cell repertoires in COVID-19. Germline lookup yields CDR1 ENHRY and CDR2 SYGVKD. This CDR3 has 17 residues. V was clipped by 0 bases and J by 0 bases, with 12 bases between them. Under the authors' procedure: Amplifying reference gene primers gave estimates of nucleated cell counts. The repertoire was sequenced with immunoSEQ multiplex PCR; TCRdb's copy has only in-frame clones and lacks some. V, J and clone size were drawn from that table, and D and trimming were deduced from the DNA. The sample consists of 100,000 to 150,000 clones, roughly 80% of them appearing once. Seattle's enrolled individuals joined amid active infection and were then monitored longitudinally.

Specimen: peripheral blood. This TCR derives from a man of 80 years or more with COVID-19, enrolled during active disease. The chain combines TRBV10-3 with TRBJ1-3; D is ambiguous. The CDR3 spells CAISESAGISSGNTIYF. The CDR3 nucleotides read TGTGCCATCAGTGAGTCGGCAGGTATCAGCTCTGGAAACACCATATATTTT.